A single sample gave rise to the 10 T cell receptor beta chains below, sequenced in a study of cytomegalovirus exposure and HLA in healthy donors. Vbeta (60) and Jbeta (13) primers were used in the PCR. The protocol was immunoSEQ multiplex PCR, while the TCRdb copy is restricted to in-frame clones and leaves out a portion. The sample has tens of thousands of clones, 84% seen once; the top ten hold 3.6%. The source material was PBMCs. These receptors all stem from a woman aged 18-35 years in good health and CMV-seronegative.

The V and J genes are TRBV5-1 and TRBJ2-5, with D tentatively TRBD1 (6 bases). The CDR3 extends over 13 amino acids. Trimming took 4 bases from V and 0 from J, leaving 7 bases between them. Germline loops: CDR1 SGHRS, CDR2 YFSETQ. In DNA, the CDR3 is TGCGCCAGCAGCGGGGGCGACCAAGAGACCCAGTACTTC. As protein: CASSGGDQETQYF.

The CDR3 nucleotides read TGCAGCGTTGAAGGTGGTAAGGGGACAGATACGCAGTATTTT. Protein product: CSVEGGKGTDTQYF. The chain couples TRBV29-1 to TRBJ2-3; TRBD1 might be the D (5 bases). V was trimmed by 1 base and J by 3 bases, leaving 11 bases between them. CDR3 length: 14 amino acids. CDR1 and CDR2 (germline): SQVTM, ANQGSEA.

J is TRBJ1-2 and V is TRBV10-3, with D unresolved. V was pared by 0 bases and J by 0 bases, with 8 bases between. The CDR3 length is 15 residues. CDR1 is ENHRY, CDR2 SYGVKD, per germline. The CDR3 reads CAISESLGANYGYTF. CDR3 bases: TGTGCCATCAGTGAGTCCCTCGGGGCTAACTATGGCTACACCTTC.

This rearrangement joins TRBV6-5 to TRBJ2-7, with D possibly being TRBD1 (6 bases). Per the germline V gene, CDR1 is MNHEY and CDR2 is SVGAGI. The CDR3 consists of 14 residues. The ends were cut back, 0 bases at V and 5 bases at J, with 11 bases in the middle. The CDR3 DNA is TGTGCCAGCAGTTACTCGCCAGGGGACCACGAGCAGTACTTC. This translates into CASSYSPGDHEQYF.

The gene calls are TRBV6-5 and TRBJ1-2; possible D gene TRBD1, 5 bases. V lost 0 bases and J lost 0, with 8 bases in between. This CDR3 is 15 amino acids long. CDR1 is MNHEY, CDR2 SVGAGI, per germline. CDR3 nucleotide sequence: TGTGCCAGCAGTTACTCCGAGACAGCTAACTATGGCTACACCTTC. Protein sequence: CASSYSETANYGYTF.

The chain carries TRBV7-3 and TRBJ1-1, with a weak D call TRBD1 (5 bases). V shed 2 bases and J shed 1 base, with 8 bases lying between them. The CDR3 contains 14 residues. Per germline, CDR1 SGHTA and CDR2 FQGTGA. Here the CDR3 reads CASSLQGSNTEAFF. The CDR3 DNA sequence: TGTGCCAGCAGCTTACAGGGCTCGAACACTGAAGCTTTCTTT.

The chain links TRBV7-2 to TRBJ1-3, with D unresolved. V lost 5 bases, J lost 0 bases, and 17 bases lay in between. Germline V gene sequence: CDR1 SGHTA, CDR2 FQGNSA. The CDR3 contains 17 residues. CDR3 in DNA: TGTGCCAGCAGCCCAACACCCCAGAGCGTCTCTGGAAACACCATATATTTT. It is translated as CASSPTPQSVSGNTIYF.

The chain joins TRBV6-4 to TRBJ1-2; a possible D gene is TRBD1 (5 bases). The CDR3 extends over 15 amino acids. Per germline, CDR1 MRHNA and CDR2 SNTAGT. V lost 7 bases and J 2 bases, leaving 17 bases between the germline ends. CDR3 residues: CASTPAPGGNYGYTF. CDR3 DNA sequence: TGTGCCAGCACCCCGGCCCCCGGGGGGAACTATGGCTACACCTTC.

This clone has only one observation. The CDR3 reads CASSQDVGAWNTEAFF. The CDR3 bases are TGCGCCAGCAGCCAAGATGTGGGGGCTTGGAACACTGAAGCTTTCTTT. The V gene is TRBV4-1, the J gene TRBJ1-1; D is possibly TRBD1 (6 bases). CDR3 length: 16 amino acids. The V end lost 0 bases, the J end lost 1 base, and 12 bases lay between the germline ends. In germline, CDR1 is MGHRA, CDR2 YSYEKL.

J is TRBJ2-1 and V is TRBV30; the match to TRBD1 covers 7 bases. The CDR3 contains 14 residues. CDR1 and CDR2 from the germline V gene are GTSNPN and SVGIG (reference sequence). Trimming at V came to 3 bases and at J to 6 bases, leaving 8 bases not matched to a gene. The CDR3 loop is CAWSGQALINEQFF. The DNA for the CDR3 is TGTGCCTGGAGCGGACAGGCGCTGATCAATGAGCAGTTCTTC. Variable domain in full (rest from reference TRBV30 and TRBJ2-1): SQTIHQWPATLVQPVGSPLSLECTVEGTSNPNLYWYRQAAGRGLQLLFYSVGIGQISSEVPQNLSASRPQDRQFILSSKKLLLSDSGFYLCAWSGQALINEQFFGPGTRLTVL.